The 19 T cell receptor beta chains presented below share a single source sample, sequenced in a study of cytomegalovirus exposure and HLA in healthy donors. Vbeta (60) and Jbeta (13) primers were used in the PCR. Clones were sequenced by immunoSEQ multiplex PCR, and TCRdb holds only the in-frame ones, with some missing. The sample includes approximately 110,000 clones, 74% seen only once; the top ten take around 2.5%. Sequencing was carried out using PBMCs. These receptors came from a man aged 50 or older in good health and CMV-seropositive.

The chain combines TRBV9 with TRBJ2-2; 8 nucleotides align to TRBD1. V shed 3 bases and J 2 bases; nucleotides not matched to a gene: 3. Germline CDR1 SGDLS, CDR2 YYNGEE. This CDR3 contains 15 residues. CDR3 protein: CASSDGQGNTGELFF. The CDR3 bases are TGTGCCAGCAGCGACGGACAGGGTAACACCGGGGAGCTGTTTTTT. Combining the CDR3 with reference TRBV9 and TRBJ2-2 gives the whole variable domain DSGVTQTPKHLITATGQRVTLRCSPRSGDLSVYWYQQSLDQGLQFLIQYYNGEERAKGNILERFSAQQFPDLHSELNLSSLELGDSALYFCASSDGQGNTGELFFGEGSRLTVL.

The chain couples TRBV18 to TRBJ1-1, with TRBD1 as a possible D gene (6 bases). This CDR3 is 18 amino acids long. The germline V gene has CDR1 KGHSH and CDR2 LQKENI. Trimming removed 3 bases from V and 3 bases from J, with 23 bases in between. The CDR3 region has the DNA TGTGCCAGCTCACCTCTATTGGGGACACGGGGAAGGGACACTGAAGCTTTCTTT. Translating gives CASSPLLGTRGRDTEAFF.

V gene TRBV11-2 combines with J gene TRBJ1-1; TRBD1 matches 8 bases. Germline V gives CDR1 SGHAT, CDR2 FQNNGV. The CDR3 consists of 15 residues. Germline trimming cut 3 bases from V and 5 bases from J; bases unmatched to any gene: 8. CDR3 loop: CASSFQGAIGTEAFF. The CDR3 bases are TGTGCCAGCAGCTTTCAGGGGGCAATAGGGACTGAAGCTTTCTTT.

V usage is TRBV5-1 and J usage is TRBJ2-5; 7 nucleotides match TRBD1. This CDR3 is 15 amino acids long. J lost 5 bases, V lost 1 base, and 8 bases had no gene match. Germline V gives CDR1 SGHRS, CDR2 YFSETQ. The CDR3 region has the DNA TGCGCCAGCAGCTTGTGGCAGGGGGTACAGGAGACCCAGTACTTC. This translates into CASSLWQGVQETQYF.

This clone was counted only a few times. The V and J genes are TRBV11-2 and TRBJ2-3, with TRBD2 matching over 11 bases. Germline-derived CDR1 and CDR2 are SGHAT and FQNNGV. The CDR3 runs to 15 residues. The junction had 3 bases not matched to a gene; V was cut back by 7 bases and J by 0 bases. The CDR3 coding sequence is TGTGCCAGCAACGTAGCGGGAGGGAGCACAGATACGCAGTATTTT. It specifies CASNVAGGSTDTQYF.

With regard to this clone: A read error may account for a junction end that differs from germline. CDR3 sequence (DNA): TGCGCCAGCAGCCCGCAGGGACAGGGAATGAACACTGAAGCTTCCTTT. It encodes CASSPQGQGMNTEASF. The V call is TRBV5-1, the J call TRBJ1-1, with TRBD1 identical over 9 bases. CDR1 is SGHRS and CDR2 is YFSETQ in the germline V gene. This CDR3 has 16 residues. The whole variable domain, remainder taken from reference TRBV5-1 and TRBJ1-1, is KAGVTQTPRYLIKTRGQQVTLSCSPISGHRSVSWYQQTPGQGLQFLFEYFSETQRNKGNFPGRFSGRQFSNSRSEMNVSTLELGDSALYLCASSPQGQGMNTEASFGQGTRLTVV.

The V call is TRBV6-1, the J call TRBJ2-7; D is perhaps TRBD1 (5 bases). Trimming removed 5 bases at V and 9 bases at J, with 14 bases between. This CDR3 contains 12 residues. Per germline, CDR1 MNHNS and CDR2 SASEGT. CDR3 nucleotide sequence: TGTGCCAGCAGTCCCGGACGGCAGGGGCAGTACTTC. Translation: CASSPGRQGQYF.

The CDR3 bases are TGTGCCAGCAGCCTAAGGTACTACGCGGAGACCCAGTACTTC. Its translation is CASSLRYYAETQYF. The chain has TRBV11-1 and TRBJ2-5, with D unresolved. The germline V gene encodes CDR1 SGHAT and CDR2 FQDESV (reference sequence). This CDR3 is built from 14 residues. Trimming took off 5 bases at V and 5 bases at J, with 15 bases between the two ends.

The rearrangement joins TRBV5-1 to TRBJ1-6, with TRBD1 identical over 7 bases. Germline CDR1 is SGHRS and CDR2 is YFSETQ. Trimming at V came to 4 bases and at J to 6 bases, leaving 13 bases not matched to a gene. The length of the CDR3 is 17 residues. The CDR3 DNA sequence: TGCGCCAGCAGCCCGAATTTGAATACAGGGGTTAATTCACCCCTCCACTTT. This gives the protein CASSPNLNTGVNSPLHF.

The chain joins TRBV6-1 to TRBJ2-7, with a tentative D call TRBD2 (5 bases). This CDR3 comprises 12 residues. V gave up 1 base and J gave up 9 bases, with 10 bases separating them. Looked up from germline, CDR1 is MNHNS and CDR2 is SASEGT. The CDR3 loop is CASSEGGGGQYF. DNA of the CDR3: TGTGCCAGCAGTGAAGGAGGAGGAGGGCAGTACTTC.

This clone was counted a few times. The chain uses TRBV19 and TRBJ1-1, with a possible D match to TRBD1 (6 bases). V dropped 1 base and J dropped 1 base, with 7 bases sitting between them. CDR3 size: 14 residues. Germline V gene lookup returns CDR1 LNHDA and CDR2 SQIVND (reference sequence). CDR3 DNA sequence: TGTGCCAGTAGTATAGGGACAGAGAACACTGAAGCTTTCTTT. Its protein product is CASSIGTENTEAFF.

The chain carries TRBV5-4 and TRBJ1-2; possible D gene TRBD1, 5 bases. The CDR3 has 16 amino acids. The V end lost 4 bases, the J end lost 4 bases, and 20 bases lay between the germline ends. Germline loops: CDR1 SGHNT, CDR2 YYREEE (reference sequence). CDR3 in DNA: TGTGCCAGCAGCCCGATAGGGGATAGGTTGGGCTATGGCTACACCTTC. This translates into CASSPIGDRLGYGYTF.

The CDR3 coding sequence is TGCAGCGTTGAAAATAGGACGGGGGGTAATGAGCAGTTCTTC. Protein product: CSVENRTGGNEQFF. The V gene is TRBV29-1, the J gene TRBJ2-1; 7 bases match TRBD2. V shed 2 bases and J 7 bases; nucleotides not matched to a gene: 8. The CDR3 sequence is 14 residues long. The germline V gene has CDR1 SQVTM and CDR2 ANQGSEA.

The chain recombines TRBV5-1 with TRBJ2-1, with TRBD2 matching over 12 bases. There are 15 residues in the CDR3. After removal of 6 bases from V and 6 bases from J, the junction contained 7 bases not matched to a gene. The germline CDR1 and CDR2 sequences are SGHRS and YFSETQ. The CDR3 spells CASKRTSGDTNEQFF. The CDR3 DNA follows: TGCGCCAGCAAGAGGACTAGCGGGGACACCAATGAGCAGTTCTTC.

This sequence joins TRBV12-5 and TRBJ2-2; maybe TRBD2 (5 bases). From germline, CDR1 is LGHNT and CDR2 FRNRAP. V was trimmed by 7 bases and J by 1 base, leaving 16 bases between them. The CDR3 is 16 amino acids. In nucleotides, the CDR3 is TGTGCTAGTGCGCAGAGGGTTTTTCTGAACACCGGGGAGCTGTTTTTT. This gives the protein CASAQRVFLNTGELFF.

This clone showed up just a few times. The V and J genes are TRBV29-1 and TRBJ2-2, with 7 bases matching TRBD1. The J segment lost 6 bases and the V segment lost 6 bases, leaving 10 bases of the junction unmatched. CDR1 is SQVTM and CDR2 is ANQGSEA in the germline V gene. The CDR3 extends over 14 amino acids. CDR3 coding DNA: TGCAGCGTAAAAGGACAGGCCAACGCCGGGGAGCTGTTTTTT. The encoded protein is CSVKGQANAGELFF.

The chain links TRBV10-3 to TRBJ1-1, with 7 positions matching TRBD1. The length of the CDR3 is 13 residues. V dropped 4 bases and J dropped 1; count of bases not matched to a gene: 0. Germline V CDR1 and CDR2: ENHRY, SYGVKD. The CDR3: CAISGDRNTEAFF. The CDR3 DNA follows: TGTGCCATCAGTGGGGACAGGAACACTGAAGCTTTCTTT.

This clone was observed a handful of times. The gene calls are TRBV19 and TRBJ2-7, with 12 bases lining up with TRBD2. CDR1 LNHDA and CDR2 SQIVND come from the germline V gene (reference sequence). The CDR3 totals 16 residues. J gave up 5 bases and V 0 bases, and 5 bases lay outside the gene matches. Here the CDR3 reads CASSIDRLAGEHEQYF. In DNA form, the CDR3 reads TGTGCCAGTAGTATAGACAGACTAGCGGGGGAGCACGAGCAGTACTTC.

The rearrangement links TRBV11-3 to TRBJ2-2; the D is unclear. V lost 5 bases to trimming and J lost 1 base, with 11 bases between them. The CDR3 is 15 amino acids. Germline assignment: CDR1 SGHNT and CDR2 YENEEA. DNA for the CDR3: TGTGCCAGCAGCCCTCGGTCAGGGAACACCGGGGAGCTGTTTTTT. It is translated as CASSPRSGNTGELFF. Together with reference TRBV11-3 and TRBJ2-2, the CDR3 gives the full variable domain: EAGVVQSPRYKIIEKKQPVAFWCNPISGHNTLYWYLQNLGQGPELLIRYENEEAVDDSQLPKDRFSAERLKGVDSTLKIQPAELGDSAVYLCASSPRSGNTGELFFGEGSRLTVL.